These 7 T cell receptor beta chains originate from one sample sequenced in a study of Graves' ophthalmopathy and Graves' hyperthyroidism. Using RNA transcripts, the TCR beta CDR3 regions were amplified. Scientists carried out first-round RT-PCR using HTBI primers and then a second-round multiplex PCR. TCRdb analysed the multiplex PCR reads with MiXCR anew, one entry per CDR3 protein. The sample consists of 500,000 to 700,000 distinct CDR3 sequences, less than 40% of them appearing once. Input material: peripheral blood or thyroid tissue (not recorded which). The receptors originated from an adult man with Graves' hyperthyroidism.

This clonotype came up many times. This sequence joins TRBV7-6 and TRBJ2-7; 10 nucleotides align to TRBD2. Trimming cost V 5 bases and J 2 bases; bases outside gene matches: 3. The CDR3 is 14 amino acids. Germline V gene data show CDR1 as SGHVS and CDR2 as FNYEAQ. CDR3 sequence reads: CASSKREGTYEQYF. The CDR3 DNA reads TGTGCCAGCAGCAAGCGGGAGGGTACCTACGAGCAGTACTTC.

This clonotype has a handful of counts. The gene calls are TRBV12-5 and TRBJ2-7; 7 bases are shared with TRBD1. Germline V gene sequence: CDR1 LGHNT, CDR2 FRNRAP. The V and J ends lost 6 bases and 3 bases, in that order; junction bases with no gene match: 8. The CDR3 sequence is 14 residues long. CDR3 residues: CASGSTGNYYEQYF. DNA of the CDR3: TGTGCTAGTGGCTCGACAGGGAACTACTACGAGCAGTACTTC.

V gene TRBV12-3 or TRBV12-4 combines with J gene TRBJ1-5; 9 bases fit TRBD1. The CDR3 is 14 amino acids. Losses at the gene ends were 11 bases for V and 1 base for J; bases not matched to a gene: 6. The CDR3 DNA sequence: TGTGCCCCTCGACAGGGGGGCAGCAATCAGCCCCAGCATTTT. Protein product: CAPRQGGSNQPQHF.

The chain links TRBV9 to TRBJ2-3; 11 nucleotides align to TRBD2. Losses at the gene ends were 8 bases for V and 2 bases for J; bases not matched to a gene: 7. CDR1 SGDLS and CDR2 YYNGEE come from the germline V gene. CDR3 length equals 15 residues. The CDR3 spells CASTLTSGNTDTQYF. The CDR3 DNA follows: TGTGCCAGTACCCTGACTAGCGGGAACACAGATACGCAGTATTTT.

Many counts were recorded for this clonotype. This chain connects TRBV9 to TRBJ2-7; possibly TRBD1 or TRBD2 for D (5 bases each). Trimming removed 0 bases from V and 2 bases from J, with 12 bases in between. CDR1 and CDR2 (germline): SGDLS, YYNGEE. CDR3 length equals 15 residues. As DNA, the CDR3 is TGTGCCAGCAGCGTAGGTCCCGGGGCCGCCTACGAGCAGTACTTC. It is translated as CASSVGPGAAYEQYF.

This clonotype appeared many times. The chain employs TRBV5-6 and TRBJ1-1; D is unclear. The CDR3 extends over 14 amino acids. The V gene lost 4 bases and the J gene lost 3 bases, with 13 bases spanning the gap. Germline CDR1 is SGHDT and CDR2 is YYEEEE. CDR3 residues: CASSNLHGYTEAFF. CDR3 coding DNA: TGTGCCAGCAGCAACTTACACGGGTACACTGAAGCTTTCTTT.

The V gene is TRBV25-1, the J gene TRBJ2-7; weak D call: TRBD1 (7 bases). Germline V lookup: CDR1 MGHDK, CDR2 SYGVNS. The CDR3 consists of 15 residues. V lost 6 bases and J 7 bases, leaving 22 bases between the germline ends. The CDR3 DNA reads TGTGCCAGCAGCTTAGAGGAGGGGGCCGGGAATGAGCAGTACTTC. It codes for CASSLEEGAGNEQYF.